The rows below give T cell receptor beta chains drawn from one sample of a study of T cell repertoires in cytomegalovirus infection. These receptors have no known antigen. MiXCR, applied by TCRdb to the reads, yields one record per CDR3 protein. The sample holds about 330,000 distinct CDR3 sequences, about 35% seen once. This sample comprised cultured PBMCs, obtained from culture after CMV antigen stimulation. The receptors come from a human donor in good health (CMV status not recorded). Some clones in this sample may be carry-over from other donors' samples. Each CDR3 is given without its conserved first and last residue.

13 | TRBJ2-2 | TRBV7-6 | ASSLAQTGTGELF
14 | TRBJ2-5 | TRBV4-1 | ASSQVGLAGKETQY
10 | TRBJ1-5 | TRBV12-3/TRBV12-4 | ASSQSPGAQH
13 | TRBJ2-2 | TRBV7-3 | ASSPTSDLTGELF
13 | TRBJ1-5 | TRBV2 | ASSDGPPWNQPQH
16 | TRBJ2-2 | TRBV4-1 | ASSQEQGSSSNTGELF
8 | TRBJ2-4 | TRBV20-1 | SATTDIQY
11 | TRBJ2-7 | TRBV6-2/TRBV6-3 | ASRPGGAYEQY
12 | TRBJ2-5 | TRBV28 | ASSPPGWEETQY
10 | TRBJ2-2 | TRBV7-6 | ASSPVAGELF
13 | TRBJ2-7 | TRBV7-2 | ASSSTLGASYEQY
14 | TRBJ2-3 | TRBV6-2/TRBV6-3 | ASSAAFQLATDTQY
10 | TRBJ1-1 | TRBV6-2/TRBV6-3 | AARGPNTEAF
12 | TRBJ2-7 | TRBV7-6 | ASSLGSGFYEQY
12 | TRBJ1-2 | TRBV19 | ASRVWQGNYGYT
13 | TRBJ1-5 | TRBV12-3/TRBV12-4 | ASRPGQGGYQPQH
15 | TRBJ2-3 | TRBV10-3 | AISESLAGVTTDTQY